The 32 T cell receptor beta chains given below trace back to one sample, sequenced in a study of T cells in Graves' hyperthyroidism and ophthalmopathy. Authors of the study amplified TCR beta CDR3 regions from RNA transcripts. The HTBI primer set was used in a first-round RT-PCR of the TCR CDR3. TCRdb reprocessed the multiplex PCR reads with MiXCR, giving one entry per CDR3 protein. The table lists around 50,000 distinct CDR3 sequences, approximately 48% of them singletons. What was sequenced was blood. These receptors all come from a woman between 50 and 59 years old with Graves' ophthalmopathy.

Only one count was recorded for this clonotype. J is TRBJ2-1 and V is TRBV2, with 10 bases aligning to TRBD2. Germline V gene lookup returns CDR1 SNHLY and CDR2 FYNNEI. V lost 3 bases, J lost 7 bases, and 6 bases stayed unmatched. The CDR3 runs to 15 residues. The CDR3 sequence: CASSDSGGAVNEQFF. The CDR3 DNA sequence: TGTGCCAGCAGTGACAGCGGGGGGGCCGTTAATGAGCAGTTCTTC.

The J gene is TRBJ2-3, the V gene TRBV7-2, with D unclear. V gave up 8 bases and J gave up 4 bases, with 25 bases separating them. The germline V gene has CDR1 SGHTA and CDR2 FQGNSA. The CDR3 extends over 17 amino acids. DNA of the CDR3: TGTGCCAGCTCACCACCCGGTCTCCGGTCTTCGGCAGATACGCAGTATTTT. It is translated as CASSPPGLRSSADTQYF.

The chain carries TRBV19 and TRBJ2-7; D possibly matches TRBD1 or TRBD2 (5 bases each). Germline CDR1 is LNHDA and CDR2 is SQIVND (reference sequence). The CDR3 covers 13 residues. Trimming shortened V by 4 bases and J by 6 bases, and 13 bases separated the two germline ends. CDR3 DNA sequence: TGTGCCAGTAGTAACGGGGCCACCCCCGAGCAGTACTTC. It specifies CASSNGATPEQYF.

V usage is TRBV29-1 and J usage is TRBJ2-7; 8 bases fit TRBD1. V shed 6 bases, J shed 6 bases, and the junction held 4 bases outside the gene matches. From germline, CDR1 is SQVTM and CDR2 ANQGSEA. The CDR3 is 11 residues long. DNA of the CDR3: TGCAGCGTGGCAGGGGGCGGCGAGCAGTACTTC. Translated, it gives CSVAGGGEQYF.

V is TRBV9 and J is TRBJ2-3, with a possible D match to TRBD2 (6 bases). There are 18 residues in the CDR3. From germline, CDR1 is SGDLS and CDR2 YYNGEE. Trimming cost V 4 bases and J 0 bases, with 21 bases left between them. CDR3 sequence: CASSPTTNGSVSTDTQYF. The CDR3 nucleotides are TGTGCCAGCAGCCCAACGACTAACGGGAGTGTAAGCACAGATACGCAGTATTTT.

This clonotype was detected many times. The genes are TRBV19 and TRBJ2-5, with D possibly TRBD2 on 5 matching bases. Germline lookup yields CDR1 LNHDA and CDR2 SQIVND (reference sequence). The CDR3 spans 14 residues. V was shortened by 4 bases and J by 2 bases, with 11 bases between the two germline ends. The CDR3 is CASSTRVRQETQYF. In DNA form, the CDR3 reads TGTGCCAGTAGTACGAGGGTGAGGCAAGAGACCCAGTACTTC.

This clonotype was recorded at least ten times. The chain couples TRBV24-1 to TRBJ2-5; no clear D. Germline CDR1 and CDR2: KGHDR and SFDVKD. V was trimmed by 1 base and J by 0 bases, leaving 5 bases between them. The CDR3 contains 14 residues. The CDR3 loop is CATSDFGHQETQYF. The CDR3 nucleotides read TGTGCCACCAGTGATTTTGGACACCAAGAGACCCAGTACTTC.

This clonotype was seen ten or more times. This chain joins TRBV5-1 and TRBJ1-6; TRBD1 aligns across 10 bases. This CDR3 has 16 amino acids. Losses at the gene ends were 0 bases for V and 8 bases for J; bases not matched to a gene: 5. Germline V gene sequence: CDR1 SGHRS, CDR2 YFSETQ. The CDR3 DNA follows: TGCGCCAGCAGCTTGGACCGTGGGACAGGGGATTCACCCCTCCACTTT. Residues: CASSLDRGTGDSPLHF.

Turning to this clonotype: Sequence at one end of the junction differs from germline and may be a read error. CDR3 nucleotides: TGTGCCAGTAGTATCCAAGGACAGGGAGGAGACGAGCAGCACTTC. Protein sequence: CASSIQGQGGDEQHF. This rearrangement joins TRBV19 to TRBJ2-7, with 8 bases fitting TRBD1. This CDR3 region has 15 residues. CDR1 and CDR2 (germline): LNHDA, SQIVND (reference sequence).

By sample share, this clonotype is medium-sized. The gene calls are TRBV10-3 and TRBJ1-1; D possibly corresponds to TRBD1 (5 bases). The germline gives CDR1 ENHRY, CDR2 SYGVKD. The CDR3 has 15 residues. Trimming pared 0 bases from V and 1 base from J, leaving 9 bases between. The CDR3 loop is CAISESRTTNTEAFF. The CDR3 DNA is TGTGCCATCAGTGAGTCTCGGACAACGAACACTGAAGCTTTCTTT.

This sequence joins TRBV9 and TRBJ2-1; 8 nucleotides match TRBD2. Germline V gene sequence: CDR1 SGDLS, CDR2 YYNGEE. The J segment lost 4 bases and the V segment lost 3 bases, leaving 6 bases of the junction unmatched. The CDR3 totals 15 residues. The CDR3, as DNA: TGTGCCAGCAGCGGCCTGACGGGAGGGTACAATGAGCAGTTCTTC. Its protein is CASSGLTGGYNEQFF.

V and J are TRBV7-3 and TRBJ1-2; D remains unclear. Trimming removed 6 bases from V and 5 bases from J, with 16 bases in between. The germline gives CDR1 SGHTA, CDR2 FQGTGA. The CDR3 is 14 residues long. The CDR3 DNA sequence: TGTGCCAGCAGACAAGATCGAGTGTGGTATGGCTACACCTTC. It is translated as CASRQDRVWYGYTF.

This clonotype was seen repeatedly, ten times or more. The rearrangement uses TRBV20-1 and TRBJ2-7; D gene ambiguous. The V and J ends lost 4 bases and 3 bases respectively, with 16 bases between them. The CDR3 consists of 14 residues. From germline, CDR1 is DFQATT and CDR2 SNEGSKA (reference sequence). The CDR3 here is CSAKNYDWDYEQYF. The CDR3, as DNA: TGCAGTGCTAAAAATTATGACTGGGACTACGAGCAGTACTTC.

The V call is TRBV4-1, the J call TRBJ2-5; 12 positions match TRBD2. Germline CDR1 and CDR2: MGHRA and YSYEKL. The V segment lost 2 bases and the J segment 5 bases; nucleotides outside the gene matches: 3. The CDR3 is 15 residues long. The CDR3 sequence: CASSQPGTSGETQYF. CDR3 DNA: TGCGCCAGCAGCCAACCCGGGACTAGCGGGGAGACCCAGTACTTC.

This clonotype was seen repeatedly, ten times or more. This chain connects TRBV4-3 to TRBJ2-7, with D tentatively TRBD2 (6 bases). The CDR3 length is 15 residues. CDR1 is LGHNA, CDR2 YSLEER, per germline. Trimming stripped 4 bases from V and 0 bases from J, with 13 bases between. CDR3 bases: TGCGCCAGCAGCCCAGGGACTGACTTCTCCTACGAGCAGTACTTC. This sequence encodes CASSPGTDFSYEQYF.

The chain combines TRBV10-2 with TRBJ2-1; maybe TRBD2 (6 bases). The germline V gene encodes CDR1 WSHSY and CDR2 SAAADI. The CDR3 sequence is 14 residues long. Trimming pared 3 bases from V and 8 bases from J, leaving 14 bases between. CDR3 nucleotide sequence: TGCGCCAGCAGTGATAGTGGTAGCGGCTATGAGCAGTTCTTC. It encodes CASSDSGSGYEQFF.

The gene calls are TRBV7-3 and TRBJ2-3; TRBD2 might be the D (6 bases). Germline CDR1 SGHTA, CDR2 FQGTGA. Deletions cut 8 bases from V and 11 bases from J, with 20 bases between. This CDR3 spans 13 amino acids. The CDR3 nucleotides read TGTGCCAGCGGTTCGGGCGGGCGGGGTGAGCAGTATTTT. It translates to CASGSGGRGEQYF.

This clonotype is a singleton in its sample. The CDR3, as DNA: TGTGCCAGCAGCACCAAGGGACAGGGGGCACAAGAGACCCAGTACTTC. Residues: CASSTKGQGAQETQYF. The chain employs TRBV7-9 and TRBJ2-5; 12 bases fit TRBD1. The CDR3 loop spans 16 amino acids. V lost 5 bases to trimming and J lost 2 bases; unmatched junction nucleotides: 6. From germline, CDR1 is SEHNR and CDR2 FQNEAQ (reference sequence).

The chain has TRBV7-3 and TRBJ2-1; the D call may be TRBD1 or TRBD2 (5 bases each). Trimming took off 0 bases at V and 7 bases at J, with 22 bases between the two ends. The CDR3 totals 18 residues. Germline-derived CDR1 and CDR2 are SGHTA and FQGTGA. The DNA for the CDR3 is TGTGCCAGCAGCTTAACGGGGACGAACACCGGGGAGAGGAATGAGCAGTTCTTC. Translated, it gives CASSLTGTNTGERNEQFF.

This clonotype was seen repeatedly, ten times or more. The rearrangement links TRBV7-2 to TRBJ1-3, with TRBD1 identical over 7 bases. V shed 3 bases and J 4 bases; nucleotides not matched to a gene: 0. CDR1 SGHTA and CDR2 FQGNSA come from the germline V gene. CDR3 length: 13 amino acids. CDR3 loop: CASSLGQGNTIYF. In nucleotides, the CDR3 is TGTGCCAGCAGCTTGGGACAGGGAAACACCATATATTTT.

This clonotype was recorded many times. The chain employs TRBV20-1 and TRBJ2-3; no definite D call. Germline-derived CDR1 and CDR2 are DFQATT and SNEGSKA (reference sequence). There are 15 residues in the CDR3. The V end lost 3 bases, the J end lost 0 bases, and 13 bases lay between the germline ends. The CDR3, as DNA: TGCAGTGCTAGGTCCCATCGATCTAGCACAGATACGCAGTATTTT. Protein: CSARSHRSSTDTQYF.

This clonotype was detected ten times or more. The genes are TRBV6-6 and TRBJ2-2; 8 bases map to TRBD2. This CDR3 is 16 amino acids long. V shed 2 bases, J shed 5 bases, and the junction held 7 bases outside the gene matches. Germline V gene sequence: CDR1 MNHNY, CDR2 SVGAGI (reference sequence). CDR3 sequence reads: CASSYREGLGTGELFF. CDR3 nucleotides: TGTGCCAGCAGTTACCGGGAGGGGCTGGGAACCGGGGAGCTGTTTTTT.

This clonotype occurred many times. This sequence joins TRBV13 and TRBJ2-7; D is possibly TRBD1 (6 bases). Trimming removed 5 bases from V and 3 bases from J, with 23 bases in between. The length of the CDR3 is 17 residues. Germline values: CDR1 PRHDT, CDR2 FYEKMQ (reference sequence). CDR3 protein: CASSQRAAHQGNYEQYF. The CDR3 nucleotides read TGTGCCAGCAGCCAAAGGGCCGCTCACCAGGGGAACTACGAGCAGTACTTC.

This clonotype was seen at least ten times. The rearrangement uses TRBV5-1 and TRBJ2-1; no clear D. The CDR3 is 11 residues long. The V gene's germline CDR1 is SGHRS and CDR2 YFSETQ. The ends were cut back, 4 bases at V and 10 bases at J, with 9 bases in the middle. Here the CDR3 DNA reads TGCGCCAGCAGCCAGGAGCTAGAGCAGTTCTTC. This encodes CASSQELEQFF.

As concerns this clonotype: Possible read error: a much larger clone is one base away. The chain employs TRBV6-5 and TRBJ2-7; D might be TRBD2 (6 bases). Per germline, CDR1 MNHEY and CDR2 SVGAGI. The CDR3 sequence is 18 residues long. The CDR3, as DNA: TGTGCCTGCAGTGCCGGAGGAGGGTTCTTCGGGTCCTCCTACGAGCAGTACTTC. The encoded protein is CACSAGGGFFGSSYEQYF.

Many counts were recorded for this clonotype. The genes are TRBV19 and TRBJ2-3; TRBD1 aligns across 9 bases. Germline trimming cut 6 bases from V and 3 bases from J; bases unmatched to any gene: 1. The germline V gene has CDR1 LNHDA and CDR2 SQIVND (reference sequence). The CDR3 runs 13 residues. The CDR3 DNA reads as TGTGCCAGTAGCGGACAGGGGACAGATACGCAGTATTTT. It yields the protein CASSGQGTDTQYF.

Notes on this clonotype: A much larger clonotype is one base distant, so this may be a read error. The rearrangement links TRBV11-2 to TRBJ2-1, with 12 nucleotides matching TRBD1. The CDR3 length is 13 residues. Germline CDR1 and CDR2: SGHAT and FQNNGV. The CDR3 nucleotides read TGTGCCAGCAGCCCTGGGACAGGGGGCTTTGCTTACTTC. This codes for CASSPGTGGFAYF.

This clonotype rates as medium-sized. The chain combines TRBV10-3 with TRBJ2-3; D unresolved. The CDR3 spans 12 residues. Trimming cost V 5 bases and J 2 bases, with 5 bases left between them. Per the germline V gene, CDR1 is ENHRY and CDR2 is SYGVKD. The CDR3 is CAISQDTDTQYF. CDR3 DNA sequence: TGTGCCATCAGTCAGGACACAGATACGCAGTATTTT.

The chain combines TRBV15 with TRBJ2-7; 11 bases agree with TRBD1. From germline, CDR1 is LNHNV and CDR2 YYDKDF (reference sequence). Trimming cost V 3 bases and J 4 bases; bases outside gene matches: 2. The length of the CDR3 is 14 residues. The CDR3 nucleotides are TGTGCCACCAGCAGGGGACAGGGGGGGTACGAGCAGTACTTC. It specifies CATSRGQGGYEQYF.

V usage is TRBV7-2 and J usage is TRBJ2-5; the D is unclear. The CDR3 totals 13 residues. The V and J ends lost 5 bases and 8 bases respectively, with 15 bases between them. Germline V CDR1 and CDR2: SGHTA, FQGNSA. CDR3 in DNA: TGTGCCAGCAGCACCATAGACGCGACTACCCAGTACTTC. This gives the protein CASSTIDATTQYF.

The V call is TRBV15, the J call TRBJ1-4; a weak D match, TRBD1 (5 bases). V was shortened by 3 bases and J by 5 bases, with 10 bases between the two germline ends. This CDR3 is built from 14 residues. Germline CDR1 is LNHNV and CDR2 is YYDKDF (reference sequence). The CDR3 protein is CATSSRARNEKLFF. CDR3 sequence (DNA): TGTGCCACCAGCAGCAGGGCCAGAAATGAAAAACTGTTTTTT.

CDR3 sequence (DNA): TGCAGTGCTATGGGGGGAACGGGACAGGGGGCCTATGGCTACACCTTC. Residues: CSAMGGTGQGAYGYTF. V gene TRBV20-1 combines with J gene TRBJ1-2; 12 bases fit TRBD1. Germline V gives CDR1 DFQATT, CDR2 SNEGSKA (reference sequence). Germline trimming cut 4 bases from V and 4 bases from J; bases unmatched to any gene: 10. This CDR3 is built from 16 residues.